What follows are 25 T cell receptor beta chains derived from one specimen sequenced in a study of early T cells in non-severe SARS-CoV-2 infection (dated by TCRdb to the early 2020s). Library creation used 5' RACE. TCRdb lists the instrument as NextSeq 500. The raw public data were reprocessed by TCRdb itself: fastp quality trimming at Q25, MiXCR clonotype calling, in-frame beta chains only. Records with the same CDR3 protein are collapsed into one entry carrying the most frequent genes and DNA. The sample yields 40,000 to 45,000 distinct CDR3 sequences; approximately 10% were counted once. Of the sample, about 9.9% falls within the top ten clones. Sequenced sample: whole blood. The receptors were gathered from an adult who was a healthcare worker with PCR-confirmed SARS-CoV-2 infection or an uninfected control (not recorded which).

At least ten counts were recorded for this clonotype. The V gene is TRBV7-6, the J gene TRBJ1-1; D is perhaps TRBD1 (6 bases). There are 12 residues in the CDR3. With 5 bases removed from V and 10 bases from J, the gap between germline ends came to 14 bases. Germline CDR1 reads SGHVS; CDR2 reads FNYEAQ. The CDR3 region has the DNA TGTGCCAGCAGCCCGAGGGGGGGTACAGCTTTCTTT. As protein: CASSPRGGTAFF.

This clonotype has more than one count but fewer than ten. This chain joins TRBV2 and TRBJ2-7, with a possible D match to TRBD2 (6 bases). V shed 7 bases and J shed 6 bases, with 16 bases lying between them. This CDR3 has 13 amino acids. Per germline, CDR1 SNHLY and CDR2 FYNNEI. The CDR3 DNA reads TGTGCCAGCATCCCTTTCCTCGGGAGCGAGCAGTACTTC. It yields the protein CASIPFLGSEQYF.

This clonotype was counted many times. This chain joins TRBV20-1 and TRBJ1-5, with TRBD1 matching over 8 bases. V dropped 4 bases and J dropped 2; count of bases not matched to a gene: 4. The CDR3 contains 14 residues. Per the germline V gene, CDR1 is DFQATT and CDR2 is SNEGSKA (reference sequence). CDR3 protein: CSATDRVGNQPQHF. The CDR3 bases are TGCAGTGCTACGGACAGGGTGGGCAATCAGCCCCAGCATTTT.

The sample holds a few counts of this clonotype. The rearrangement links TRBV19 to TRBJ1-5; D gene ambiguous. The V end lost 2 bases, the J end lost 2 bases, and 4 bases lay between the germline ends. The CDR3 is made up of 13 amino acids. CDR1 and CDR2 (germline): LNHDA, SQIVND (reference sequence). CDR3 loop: CASSIRRNQPQHF. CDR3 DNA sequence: TGTGCCAGTAGTATACGGCGCAATCAGCCCCAGCATTTT. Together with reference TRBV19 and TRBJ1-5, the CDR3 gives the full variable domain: DGGITQSPKYLFRKEGQNVTLSCEQNLNHDAMYWYRQDPGQGLRLIYYSQIVNDFQKGDIAEGYSVSREKKESFPLTVTSAQKNPTAFYLCASSIRRNQPQHFGDGTRLSIL.

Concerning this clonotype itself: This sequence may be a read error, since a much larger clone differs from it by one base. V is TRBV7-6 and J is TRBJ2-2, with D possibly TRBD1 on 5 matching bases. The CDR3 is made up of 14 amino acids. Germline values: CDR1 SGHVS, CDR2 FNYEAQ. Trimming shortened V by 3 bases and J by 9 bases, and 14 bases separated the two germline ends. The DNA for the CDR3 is TGTGCCAGCAGCTTTACCTACAGGACCCGGGAGCTGTTTTTT. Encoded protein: CASSFTYRTRELFF.

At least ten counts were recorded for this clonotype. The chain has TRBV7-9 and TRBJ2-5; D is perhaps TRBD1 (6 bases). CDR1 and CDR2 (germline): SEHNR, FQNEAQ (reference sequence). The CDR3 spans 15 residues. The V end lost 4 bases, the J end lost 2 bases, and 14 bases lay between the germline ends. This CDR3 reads CASSSPRGYQETQYF. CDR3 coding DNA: TGTGCCAGCAGCTCCCCCAGGGGTTATCAAGAGACCCAGTACTTC.

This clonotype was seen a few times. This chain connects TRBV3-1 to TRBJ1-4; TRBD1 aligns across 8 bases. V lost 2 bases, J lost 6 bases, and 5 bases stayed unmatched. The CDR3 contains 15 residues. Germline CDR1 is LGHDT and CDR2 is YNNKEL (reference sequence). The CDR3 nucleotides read TGTGCCAGCAGCCAAAGACAGGGGAAATATGAAAAACTGTTTTTT. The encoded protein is CASSQRQGKYEKLFF.

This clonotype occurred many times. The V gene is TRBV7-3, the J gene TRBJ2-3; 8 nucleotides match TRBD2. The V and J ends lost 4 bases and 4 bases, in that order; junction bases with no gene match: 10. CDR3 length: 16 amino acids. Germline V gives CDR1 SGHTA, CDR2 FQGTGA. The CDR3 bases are TGTGCCAGCAGCTCGCACGGGGGGGAGGAGTCAGATACGCAGTATTTT. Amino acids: CASSSHGGEESDTQYF. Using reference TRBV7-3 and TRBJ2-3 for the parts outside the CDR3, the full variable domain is GAGVSQTPSNKVTEKGKYVELRCDPISGHTALYWYRQSLGQGPEFLIYFQGTGAADDSGLPNDRFFAVRPEGSVSTLKIQRTERGDSAVYLCASSSHGGEESDTQYFGPGTRLTVL.

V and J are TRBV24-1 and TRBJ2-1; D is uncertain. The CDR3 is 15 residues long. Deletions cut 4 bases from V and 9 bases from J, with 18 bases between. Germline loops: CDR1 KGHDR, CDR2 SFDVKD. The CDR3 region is CATSDPGPFESEQFF. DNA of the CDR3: TGTGCCACCAGTGACCCGGGCCCATTTGAGAGTGAGCAGTTCTTC.

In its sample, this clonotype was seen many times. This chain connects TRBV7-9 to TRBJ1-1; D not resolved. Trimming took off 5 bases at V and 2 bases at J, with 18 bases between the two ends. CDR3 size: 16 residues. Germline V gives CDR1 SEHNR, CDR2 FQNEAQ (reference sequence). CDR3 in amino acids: CASSHQTHSYNTEAFF. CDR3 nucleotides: TGTGCCAGCAGCCACCAGACACACTCATATAACACTGAAGCTTTCTTT.

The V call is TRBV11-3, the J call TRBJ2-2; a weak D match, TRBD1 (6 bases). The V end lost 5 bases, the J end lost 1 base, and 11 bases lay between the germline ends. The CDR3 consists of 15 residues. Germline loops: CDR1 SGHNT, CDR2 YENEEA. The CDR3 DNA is TGTGCCAGCAGCGTACAGGGCCAGAACACCGGGGAGCTGTTTTTT. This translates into CASSVQGQNTGELFF.

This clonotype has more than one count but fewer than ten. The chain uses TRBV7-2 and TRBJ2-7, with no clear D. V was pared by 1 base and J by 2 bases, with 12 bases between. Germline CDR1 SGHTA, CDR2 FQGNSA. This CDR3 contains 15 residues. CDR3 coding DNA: TGTGCCAGCAGCTTAGGCGCCACGTACGCCTACGAGCAGTACTTC. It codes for CASSLGATYAYEQYF.

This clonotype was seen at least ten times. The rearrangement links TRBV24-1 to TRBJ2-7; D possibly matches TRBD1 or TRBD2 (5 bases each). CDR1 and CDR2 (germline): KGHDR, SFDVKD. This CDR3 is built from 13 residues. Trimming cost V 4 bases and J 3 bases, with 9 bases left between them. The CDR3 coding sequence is TGTGCCACCAGTGACCCGGGGCTCTACGAGCAGTACTTC. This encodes CATSDPGLYEQYF.

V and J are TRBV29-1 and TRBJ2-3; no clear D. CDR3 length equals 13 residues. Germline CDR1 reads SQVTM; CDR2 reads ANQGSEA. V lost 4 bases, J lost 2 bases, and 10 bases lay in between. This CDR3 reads CSVGQRTTDTQYF. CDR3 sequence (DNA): TGCAGCGTTGGCCAACGGACCACAGATACGCAGTATTTT.

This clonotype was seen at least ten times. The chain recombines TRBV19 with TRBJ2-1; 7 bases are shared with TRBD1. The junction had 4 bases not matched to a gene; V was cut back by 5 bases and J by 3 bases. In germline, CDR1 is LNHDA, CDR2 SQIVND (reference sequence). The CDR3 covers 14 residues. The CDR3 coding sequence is TGTGCCAGTAGTCCCCCAGGGGGCTACAATGAGCAGTTCTTC. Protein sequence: CASSPPGGYNEQFF.

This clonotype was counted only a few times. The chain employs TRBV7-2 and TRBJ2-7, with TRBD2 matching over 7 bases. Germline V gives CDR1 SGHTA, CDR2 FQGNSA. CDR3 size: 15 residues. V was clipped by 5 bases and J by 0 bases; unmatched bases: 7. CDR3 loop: CASSQSGVISYEQYF. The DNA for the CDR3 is TGTGCCAGCAGCCAGAGCGGGGTTATCTCCTACGAGCAGTACTTC.

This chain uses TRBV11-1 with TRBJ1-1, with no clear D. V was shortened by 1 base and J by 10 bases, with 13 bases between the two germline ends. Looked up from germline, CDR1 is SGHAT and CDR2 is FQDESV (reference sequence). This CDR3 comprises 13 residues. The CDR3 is CASSLEGATPAFF. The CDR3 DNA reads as TGTGCCAGCAGCTTAGAAGGCGCCACGCCAGCTTTCTTT. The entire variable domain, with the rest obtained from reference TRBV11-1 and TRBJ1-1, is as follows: EAEVAQSPRYKITEKSQAVAFWCDPISGHATLYWYRQILGQGPELLVQFQDESVVDDSQLPKDRFSAERLKGVDSTLKIQPAELGDSAMYLCASSLEGATPAFFGQGTRLTVV.

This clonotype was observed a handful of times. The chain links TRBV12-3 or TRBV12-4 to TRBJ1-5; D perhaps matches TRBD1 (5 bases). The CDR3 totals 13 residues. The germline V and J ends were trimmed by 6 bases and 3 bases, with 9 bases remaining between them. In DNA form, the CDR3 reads TGTGCCAGCAGGGGGCAAAACAATCAGCCCCAGCATTTT. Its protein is CASRGQNNQPQHF.

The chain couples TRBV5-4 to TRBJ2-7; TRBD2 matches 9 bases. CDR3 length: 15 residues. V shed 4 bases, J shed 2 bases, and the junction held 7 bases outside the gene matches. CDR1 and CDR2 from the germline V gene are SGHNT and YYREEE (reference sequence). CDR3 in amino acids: CASSRTGTSPYEQYF. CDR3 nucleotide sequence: TGTGCCAGCAGCCGGACCGGGACTAGCCCCTACGAGCAGTACTTC. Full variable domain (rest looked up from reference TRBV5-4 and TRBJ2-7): ETGVTQSPTHLIKTRGQQVTLRCSSQSGHNTVSWYQQALGQGPQFIFQYYREEENGRGNFPPRFSGLQFPNYSSELNVNALELDDSALYLCASSRTGTSPYEQYFGPGTRLTVT.

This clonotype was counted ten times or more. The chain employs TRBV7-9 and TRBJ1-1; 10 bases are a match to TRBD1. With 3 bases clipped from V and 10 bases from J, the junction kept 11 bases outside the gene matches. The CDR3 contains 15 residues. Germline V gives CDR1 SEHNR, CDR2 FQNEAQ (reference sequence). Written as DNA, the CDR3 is TGTGCCAGCAGCTTCCACTTGACAGGGGGCCATGGAGCTTTCTTT. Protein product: CASSFHLTGGHGAFF. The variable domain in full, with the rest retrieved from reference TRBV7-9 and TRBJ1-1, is DTGVSQNPRHKITKRGQNVTFRCDPISEHNRLYWYRQTLGQGPEFLTYFQNEAQLEKSRLLSDRFSAERPKGSFSTLEIQRTEQGDSAMYLCASSFHLTGGHGAFFGQGTRLTVV.

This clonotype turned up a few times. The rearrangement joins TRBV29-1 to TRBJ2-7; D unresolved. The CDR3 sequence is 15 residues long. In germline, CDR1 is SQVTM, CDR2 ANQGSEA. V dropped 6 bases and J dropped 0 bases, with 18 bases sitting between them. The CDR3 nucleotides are TGCAGCGTGACCCTGCATGGAAGGAGCTCCTACGAGCAGTACTTC. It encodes CSVTLHGRSSYEQYF.

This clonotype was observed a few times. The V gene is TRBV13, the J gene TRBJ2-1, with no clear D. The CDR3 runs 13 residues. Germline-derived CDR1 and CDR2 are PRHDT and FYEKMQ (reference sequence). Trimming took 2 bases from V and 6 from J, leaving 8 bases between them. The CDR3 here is CASSLPPSNEQFF. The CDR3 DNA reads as TGTGCCAGCAGCTTACCGCCAAGCAATGAGCAGTTCTTC. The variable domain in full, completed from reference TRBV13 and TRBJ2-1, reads AAGVIQSPRHLIKEKRETATLKCYPIPRHDTVYWYQQGPGQDPQFLISFYEKMQSDKGSIPDRFSAQQFSDYHSELNMSSLELGDSALYFCASSLPPSNEQFFGPGTRLTVL.

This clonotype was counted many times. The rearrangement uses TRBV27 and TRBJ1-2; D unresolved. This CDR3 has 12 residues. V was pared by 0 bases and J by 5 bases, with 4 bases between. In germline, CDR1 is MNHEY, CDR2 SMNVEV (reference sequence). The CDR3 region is CASSLSGYGYTF. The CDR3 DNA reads TGTGCCAGCAGTTTATCAGGTTATGGCTACACCTTC.

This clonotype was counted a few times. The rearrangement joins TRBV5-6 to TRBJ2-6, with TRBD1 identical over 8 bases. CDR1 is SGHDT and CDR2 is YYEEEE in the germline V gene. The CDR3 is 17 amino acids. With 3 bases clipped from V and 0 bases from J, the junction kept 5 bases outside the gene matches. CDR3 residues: CASSWGQVLSGANVLTF. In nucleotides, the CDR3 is TGTGCCAGCAGCTGGGGACAGGTACTCTCTGGGGCCAACGTCCTGACTTTC. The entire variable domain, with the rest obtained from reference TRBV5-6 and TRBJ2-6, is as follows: DAGVTQSPTHLIKTRGQQVTLRCSPKSGHDTVSWYQQALGQGPQFIFQYYEEEERQRGNFPDRFSGHQFPNYSSELNVNALLLGDSALYLCASSWGQVLSGANVLTFGAGSRLTVL.

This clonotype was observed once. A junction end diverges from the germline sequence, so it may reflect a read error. CDR3 protein: CASSLGGGSVNTDAFF. CDR3 DNA sequence: TGTGCCAGCTCACTAGGAGGGGGGTCGGTGAACACTGATGCTTTCTTT. J is TRBJ1-1 and V is TRBV18; a possible D gene is TRBD1 (6 bases). The CDR3 length is 16 residues. Germline V CDR1 and CDR2: KGHSH, LQKENI. Filled out from reference TRBV18 and TRBJ1-1, the complete variable domain reads NAGVMQNPRHLVRRRGQEARLRCSPMKGHSHVYWYRQLPEEGLKFMVYLQKENIIDESGMPKERFSAEFPKEGPSILRIQQVVRGDSAAYFCASSLGGGSVNTDAFFGQGTRLTVV.